This TCR beta chain was obtained from a study of blood T cells in healthy people across ages. Study conclusions and caveats: The study found TCR beta diversity correlated strongly with naive T cell percentage.

Next came a second PCR, run for about 7 to 12 cycles, which used a sample-barcoded 5' primer along with a J-beta primer mix. The authors tagged each cDNA molecule using a template-switch adaptor with 12 random nucleotides. From the 5' RACE reads, TCRdb called clonotypes with MiXCR, one entry per CDR3 protein. Among about 1,500,000 distinct CDR3 sequences, 25% to 30% were seen once, and the ten largest hold 7% to 9%. This clonotype showed up just a few times. What it binds is unknown. Donors gave 8 to 10 milliliters of peripheral blood apiece. Total RNA was isolated from each sample in quantities of at least 6 micrograms. This sequence originates from a woman aged 25 to 39 in good health. Sequencing was done on a sample of blood.

The CDR3 DNA follows: TGTGCCAGCAGTCCCCCCGGGACAGGGACTGAAAAACTGTTTTTT. Its protein is CASSPPGTGTEKLFF. The chain has TRBV6-6 and TRBJ1-4, with TRBD1 matching 9 bases. J lost 7 bases, V lost 5 bases, and 8 bases had no gene match. The germline gives CDR1 MNHNY, CDR2 SVGAGI (reference sequence). The CDR3 runs to 15 residues.